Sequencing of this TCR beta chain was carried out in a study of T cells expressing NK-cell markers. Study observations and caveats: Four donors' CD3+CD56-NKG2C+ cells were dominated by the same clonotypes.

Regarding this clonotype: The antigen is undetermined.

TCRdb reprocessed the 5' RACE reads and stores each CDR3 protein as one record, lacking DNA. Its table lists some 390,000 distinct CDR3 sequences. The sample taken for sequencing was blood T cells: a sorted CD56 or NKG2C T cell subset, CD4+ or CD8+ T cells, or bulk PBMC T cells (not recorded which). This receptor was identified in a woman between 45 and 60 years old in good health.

CDR3 sequence: CASKEIALDTQYF. V is TRBV12-3 or TRBV12-4 and J is TRBJ2-3. This CDR3 contains 13 residues.